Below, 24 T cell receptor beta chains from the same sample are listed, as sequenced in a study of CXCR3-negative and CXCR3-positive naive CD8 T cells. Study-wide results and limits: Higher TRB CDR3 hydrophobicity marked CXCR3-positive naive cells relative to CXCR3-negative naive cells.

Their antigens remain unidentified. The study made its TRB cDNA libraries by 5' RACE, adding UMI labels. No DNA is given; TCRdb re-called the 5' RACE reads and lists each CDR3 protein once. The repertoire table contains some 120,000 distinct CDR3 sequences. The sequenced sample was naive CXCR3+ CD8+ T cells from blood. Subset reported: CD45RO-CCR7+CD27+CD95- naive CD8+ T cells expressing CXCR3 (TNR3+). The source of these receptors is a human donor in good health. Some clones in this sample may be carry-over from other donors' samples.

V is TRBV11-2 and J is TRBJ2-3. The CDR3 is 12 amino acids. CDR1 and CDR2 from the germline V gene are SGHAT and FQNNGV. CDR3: CASSFVSDTQYF.

CDR3 region: CSARDPRTEYNEQFF. V is TRBV20-1 and J is TRBJ2-1. In germline, CDR1 is DFQATT, CDR2 SNEGSKA (reference sequence). CDR3 length equals 15 residues.

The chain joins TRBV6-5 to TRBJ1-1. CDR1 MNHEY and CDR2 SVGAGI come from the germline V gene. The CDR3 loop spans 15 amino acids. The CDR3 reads CASSYRAAMNTEAFF.

CDR3 region: CSARVQVQIGINPYEQYF. The chain has TRBV20-1 and TRBJ2-7. Germline V gene data show CDR1 as DFQATT and CDR2 as SNEGSKA (reference sequence). CDR3 length: 18 amino acids.

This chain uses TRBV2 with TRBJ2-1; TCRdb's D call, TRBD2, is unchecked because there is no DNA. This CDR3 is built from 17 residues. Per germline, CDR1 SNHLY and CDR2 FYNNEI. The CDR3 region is CASSEAWTSGSLNEQFF.

CDR3: CASSQDPGVFYGYTF. The rearrangement joins TRBV4-3 to TRBJ1-2; TCRdb's D call of TRBD1 is untestable without DNA. Germline loops: CDR1 LGHNA, CDR2 YSLEER. The CDR3 spans 15 residues.

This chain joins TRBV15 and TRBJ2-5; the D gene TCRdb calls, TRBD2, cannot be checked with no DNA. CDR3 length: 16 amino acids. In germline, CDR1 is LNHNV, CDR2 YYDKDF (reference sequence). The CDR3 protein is CATSVPGGGLQETQYF.

The CDR3 sequence is CASSLSEASYEQYF. The chain combines TRBV7-2 with TRBJ2-7. The CDR3 totals 14 residues. Germline V gene sequence: CDR1 SGHTA, CDR2 FQGNSA.

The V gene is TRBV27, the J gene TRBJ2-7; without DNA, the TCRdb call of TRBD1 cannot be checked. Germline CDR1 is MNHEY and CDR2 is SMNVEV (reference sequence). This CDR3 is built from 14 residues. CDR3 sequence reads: CAHLAGTGACEQYF.

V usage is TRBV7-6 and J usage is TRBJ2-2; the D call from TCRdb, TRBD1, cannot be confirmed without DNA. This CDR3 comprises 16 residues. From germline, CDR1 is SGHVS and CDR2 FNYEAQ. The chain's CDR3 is CASSLQRQGAGGELFF.

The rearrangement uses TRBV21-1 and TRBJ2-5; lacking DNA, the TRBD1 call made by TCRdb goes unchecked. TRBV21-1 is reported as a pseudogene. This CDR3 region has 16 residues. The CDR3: CASSKADRFYQETQYF.

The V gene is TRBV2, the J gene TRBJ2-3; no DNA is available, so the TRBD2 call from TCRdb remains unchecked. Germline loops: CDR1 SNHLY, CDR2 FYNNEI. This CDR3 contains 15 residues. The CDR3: CAYGTSGGDSDTQYF.

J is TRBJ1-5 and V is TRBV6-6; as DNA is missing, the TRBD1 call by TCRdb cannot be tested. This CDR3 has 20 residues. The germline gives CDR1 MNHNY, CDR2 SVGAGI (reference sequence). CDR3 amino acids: CASSYSTAGGADWRDQPQHF.

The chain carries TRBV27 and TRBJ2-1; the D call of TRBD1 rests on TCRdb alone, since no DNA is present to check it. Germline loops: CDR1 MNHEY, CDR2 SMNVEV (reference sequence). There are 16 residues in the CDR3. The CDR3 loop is CASTPRSDRWVNEQFF.

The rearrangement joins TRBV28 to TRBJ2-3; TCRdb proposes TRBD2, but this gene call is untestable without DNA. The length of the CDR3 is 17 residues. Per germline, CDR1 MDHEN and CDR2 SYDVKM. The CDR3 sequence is CASSLHTSGSSTDTQYF.

The CDR3 loop reads CASSPPGTGVYEQYF. The chain has TRBV6-2 or TRBV6-3 and TRBJ2-7; the TCRdb call, TRBD1, lacks DNA for checking. CDR3 length: 15 amino acids. The V gene's germline CDR1 is MNHEY and CDR2 SVGEGT.

This CDR3 is CASSDGLAGGDLEQFF. The genes are TRBV7-9 and TRBJ2-1; the TCRdb call, TRBD2, lacks DNA for checking. The germline CDR1 and CDR2 sequences are SEHNR and FQNEAQ (reference sequence). CDR3 size: 16 residues.

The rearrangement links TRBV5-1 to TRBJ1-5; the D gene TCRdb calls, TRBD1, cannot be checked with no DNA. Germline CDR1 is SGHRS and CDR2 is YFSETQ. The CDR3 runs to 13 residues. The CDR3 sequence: CASAPGMSQPQHF.

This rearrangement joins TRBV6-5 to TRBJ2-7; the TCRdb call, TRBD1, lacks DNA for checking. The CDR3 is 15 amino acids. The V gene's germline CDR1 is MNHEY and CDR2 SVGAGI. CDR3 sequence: CASSYSTTGAYEQYF.

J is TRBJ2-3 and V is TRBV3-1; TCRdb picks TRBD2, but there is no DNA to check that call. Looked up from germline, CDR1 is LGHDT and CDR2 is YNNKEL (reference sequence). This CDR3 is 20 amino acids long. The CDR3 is CASSQEGALGLSGSMGTQYF.

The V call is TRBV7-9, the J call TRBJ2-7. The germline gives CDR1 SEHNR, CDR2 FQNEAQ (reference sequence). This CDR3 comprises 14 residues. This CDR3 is CASSFWGTSYEQYF.

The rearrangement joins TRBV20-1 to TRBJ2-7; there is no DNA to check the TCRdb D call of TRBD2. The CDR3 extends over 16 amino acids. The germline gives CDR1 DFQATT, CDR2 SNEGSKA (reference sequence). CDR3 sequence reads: CSGNGLAGVSGYEQYF.

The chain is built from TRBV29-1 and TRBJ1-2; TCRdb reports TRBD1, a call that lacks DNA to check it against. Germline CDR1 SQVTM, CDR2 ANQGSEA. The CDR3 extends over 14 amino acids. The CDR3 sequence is CSAGGGLGNYGYTF.

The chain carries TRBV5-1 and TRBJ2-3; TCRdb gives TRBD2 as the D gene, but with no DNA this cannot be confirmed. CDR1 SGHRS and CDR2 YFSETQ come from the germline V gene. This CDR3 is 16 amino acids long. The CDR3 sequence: CASSHTNSGRTDTQYF.